This T cell receptor (beta chain) was captured in a study of spatial heterogeneity in lung cancer. Study outcomes and limitations: Blood carried ubiquitous expanded tumor TCRs more at resection than follow-up.

A unique molecular identifier was attached to every TCR cDNA molecule. Each CDR3 protein gets one entry after TCRdb re-called the 5' RACE reads with MiXCR. Found here are about 36,000 distinct CDR3 sequences, less than 9% of them singletons; the top ten hold roughly 30%. This clonotype was observed at least ten times. Antigen unknown. The sample's time point: sample taken at primary tumor resection. Looked up from germline, CDR1 is LGHNT and CDR2 is FRNRAP. The V segment lost 6 bases and the J segment 4 bases; nucleotides outside the gene matches: 1. The CDR3 contains 13 residues. The rearrangement joins TRBV12-5 to TRBJ2-1; 9 nucleotides align to TRBD1. Sample: PBMCs, taken at surgery. This clonotype originated in a female donor with early-stage non-small cell lung cancer. The CDR3, as DNA: TGTGCTAGTGGGGGACAGGGATACAATGAGCAGTTCTTC. Translation gives CASGGQGYNEQFF. The variable domain in full, with the rest retrieved from reference TRBV12-5 and TRBJ2-1, is DARVTQTPRHKVTEMGQEVTMRCQPILGHNTVFWYRQTMMQGLELLAYFRNRAPLDDSGMPKDRFSAEMPDATLATLKIQPSEPRDSAVYFCASGGQGYNEQFFGPGTRLTVL.